Listed here are 18 T cell receptor beta chains from one sample, sequenced in a study of T cell responses to AZD1222 COVID-19 vaccine. Only in-frame clones appear in the TCRdb table, and some are missing; sequencing was by immunoSEQ multiplex PCR. This sample has roughly 48,000 clones; 70% to 90% occur once, and the top ten carry about 5.2%. The material sequenced was peripheral blood, taken 28 days after the second AZD1222 dose. Every receptor here comes from an adult who received the AZD1222 COVID-19 vaccine.

The chain recombines TRBV4-1 with TRBJ1-1; a possible D gene is TRBD1 (5 bases). Per the germline V gene, CDR1 is MGHRA and CDR2 is YSYEKL. The ends were cut back, 0 bases at V and 7 bases at J, with 9 bases in the middle. The CDR3 totals 13 residues. CDR3 nucleotide sequence: TGCGCCAGCAGCCAAGACAGGGTTAATGAAGCTTTCTTT. Its translation is CASSQDRVNEAFF.

The V and J genes are TRBV6-2 or TRBV6-3 and TRBJ2-1, with 11 bases fitting TRBD2. The CDR3 runs 17 residues. Unmatched junction bases numbered 6, after V lost 5 bases and J lost 0 bases. Germline lookup yields CDR1 MNHEY and CDR2 SVGEGT. The CDR3 nucleotides are TGTGCCAGCAGTCCATTAGCGGGAGGGAGCTCCTACAATGAGCAGTTCTTC. It is translated as CASSPLAGGSSYNEQFF.

The rearrangement links TRBV24-1 to TRBJ2-1, with 7 nucleotides matching TRBD2. Germline V gene sequence: CDR1 KGHDR, CDR2 SFDVKD. There are 15 residues in the CDR3. Unmatched junction bases numbered 7, after V lost 5 bases and J lost 4 bases. The CDR3 region is CATSVEGGPYNEQFF. CDR3 sequence (DNA): TGTGCCACCAGTGTTGAGGGAGGGCCGTACAATGAGCAGTTCTTC.

The chain recombines TRBV6-4 with TRBJ2-1; weak D call: TRBD2 (7 bases). The V and J ends lost 0 bases and 7 bases respectively, with 13 bases between them. The V gene's germline CDR1 is MRHNA and CDR2 SNTAGT. CDR3 length equals 15 residues. CDR3 nucleotides: TGTGCCAGCAGTGACTCTGGGGGGGCCGGGAATGAGCAGTTCTTC. Residues: CASSDSGGAGNEQFF.

This clone was detected a few times. The CDR3 loop is CATSREVTDTEAFF. The CDR3 DNA reads as TGTGCCACCAGCAGAGAAGTCACAGACACTGAAGCTTTCTTT. The chain links TRBV15 to TRBJ1-1, with D unresolved. The CDR3 consists of 14 residues. V lost 0 bases to trimming and J lost 3 bases, with 8 bases between them. CDR1 and CDR2 from the germline V gene are LNHNV and YYDKDF (reference sequence).

V and J are TRBV14 and TRBJ2-5; D possibly corresponds to TRBD1 (7 bases). This CDR3 spans 15 amino acids. V lost 1 base and J 4 bases, leaving 13 bases between the germline ends. Per the germline V gene, CDR1 is SGHDN and CDR2 is FVKESK. CDR3 amino acids: CASSQARQGGETQYF. CDR3 DNA: TGTGCCAGCAGCCAAGCTCGGCAGGGGGGAGAGACCCAGTACTTC.

This chain uses TRBV19 with TRBJ2-3; either TRBD1 or TRBD2 may supply D (6 bases each). The V end lost 7 bases, the J end lost 4 bases, and 15 bases lay between the germline ends. CDR1 LNHDA and CDR2 SQIVND come from the germline V gene (reference sequence). This CDR3 has 14 residues. Here the CDR3 reads CASMSVGGADTQYF. The CDR3, as DNA: TGTGCCAGTATGTCCGTCGGGGGCGCAGATACGCAGTATTTT.

This chain connects TRBV4-3 to TRBJ2-5; the D gene is possibly TRBD1 (6 bases). The CDR3 is 18 residues long. V gave up 0 bases and J gave up 1 base, with 18 bases separating them. CDR1 and CDR2 (germline): LGHNA, YSLEER. The CDR3 loop reads CASSQDWVSRGGQETQYF. The CDR3 nucleotides read TGCGCCAGCAGCCAAGATTGGGTTAGTCGAGGGGGCCAAGAGACCCAGTACTTC.

This chain uses TRBV3-1 (or the pseudogene TRBV3-2) with TRBJ1-2; D gene ambiguous. Germline CDR1 is LGHDT and CDR2 is YNNKEL (reference sequence). V lost 1 base and J 8 bases, leaving 14 bases between the germline ends. The CDR3 contains 14 residues. In DNA, the CDR3 is TGTGCCAGCAGCCAAGCTTTATCAGACCGGGGCTACACCTTC. It encodes CASSQALSDRGYTF.

In DNA form, the CDR3 reads TGTGCCAGTACTTTGGGAGGTGAAGCTTTCTTT. Amino acid sequence: CASTLGGEAFF. The J gene is TRBJ1-1, the V gene TRBV19, with D unclear. Germline loops: CDR1 LNHDA, CDR2 SQIVND (reference sequence). V lost 7 bases and J 7 bases, leaving 10 bases between the germline ends. The CDR3 is 11 residues long. The entire variable domain, with the rest obtained from reference TRBV19 and TRBJ1-1, is as follows: DGGITQSPKYLFRKEGQNVTLSCEQNLNHDAMYWYRQDPGQGLRLIYYSQIVNDFQKGDIAEGYSVSREKKESFPLTVTSAQKNPTAFYLCASTLGGEAFFGQGTRLTVV.

This chain joins TRBV7-2 and TRBJ1-6, with 8 bases lining up with TRBD1. The CDR3 is 15 amino acids. Germline V gene lookup returns CDR1 SGHTA and CDR2 FQGNSA. V shed 5 bases and J 7 bases; nucleotides not matched to a gene: 7. DNA for the CDR3: TGTGCCAGCAGCAAGGGACAGGTTGTAAATTCACCCCTCCACTTT. It codes for CASSKGQVVNSPLHF.

The chain couples TRBV7-2 to TRBJ1-1; D not resolved. V was clipped by 1 base and J by 2 bases, with 5 bases between them. The CDR3 runs 13 residues. The V gene's germline CDR1 is SGHTA and CDR2 FQGNSA. In DNA form, the CDR3 reads TGTGCCAGCAGCTTAGAAAGAAACACTGAAGCTTTCTTT. This sequence encodes CASSLERNTEAFF.

The chain links TRBV2 to TRBJ2-1; 12 bases map to TRBD2. The CDR3 length is 15 residues. With V trimmed by 3 bases and J by 9 bases, 6 bases remained unmatched. Germline CDR1 is SNHLY and CDR2 is FYNNEI. The DNA of the CDR3 is TGTGCCAGCAGTGAGGCTAGCGGGGGGGGTATTGAGCAGTTCTTC. Encoded protein: CASSEASGGGIEQFF.

The gene calls are TRBV21-1 and TRBJ2-5; TRBD2, the table's D call, lacks a check against the DNA. TRBV21-1 is a documented pseudogene. The CDR3 sequence is 20 residues long. The chain's CDR3 is CASSKTPGQGALAGSETQYF. CDR3 coding DNA: TGTGCCAGCAGCAAGACCCCGGGACAGGGGGCCCTAGCGGGATCAGAGACCCAGTACTTC.

The J gene is TRBJ2-7, the V gene TRBV3-1 (or the pseudogene TRBV3-2), with a tentative D call TRBD1 (5 bases). The V and J ends lost 0 bases and 3 bases respectively, with 15 bases between them. The CDR3 loop spans 16 amino acids. From germline, CDR1 is LGHDT and CDR2 YNNKEL (reference sequence). CDR3 loop: CASSQDMLLGDYEQYF. The CDR3 DNA reads TGTGCCAGCAGCCAAGATATGCTCTTAGGGGACTACGAGCAGTACTTC.

The rearrangement links TRBV6-2 or TRBV6-3 to TRBJ2-3; the D gene is possibly TRBD2 (5 bases). The CDR3 consists of 14 residues. Looked up from germline, CDR1 is MNHEY and CDR2 is SVGEGT. The V gene lost 0 bases and the J gene lost 2 bases, with 6 bases spanning the gap. CDR3 DNA sequence: TGTGCCAGCAGTTACTCGAGGGCCACAGATACGCAGTATTTT. This sequence encodes CASSYSRATDTQYF.

This chain links TRBV24-1 with TRBJ2-3, with 11 positions matching TRBD1. This CDR3 is 17 amino acids long. The V and J ends lost 3 bases and 6 bases, in that order; junction bases with no gene match: 10. CDR1 and CDR2 from the germline V gene are KGHDR and SFDVKD. CDR3 residues: CATSDTKPGQGEDTQYF. The CDR3 bases are TGTGCCACCAGTGATACCAAACCGGGACAGGGGGAGGATACGCAGTATTTT.

J is TRBJ2-1 and V is TRBV16, with 7 bases that match TRBD1. Germline CDR1 and CDR2: KGHSY and FQNENV. The CDR3 is 13 amino acids. The V gene end was trimmed by 2 bases and the J gene end by 5 bases; junction bases not matched to a gene: 0. CDR3 bases: TGTGCCAGCAGCCAAACAGGGGACAATGAGCAGTTCTTC. The encoded protein is CASSQTGDNEQFF.